The T cell receptor beta chain under discussion was sequenced for a study of blood T cell repertoires in COVID-19. Study summary: The United States, Italy and Spain supplied acute and convalescent COVID-19 samples. In each case, the material was cDNA or gDNA derived from T cells, B-cell-depleted T cells, or PBMCs.

The authors' processing: Amplified reference gene primers provided the basis for estimating nucleated cell counts. The repertoire was sequenced with immunoSEQ multiplex PCR; TCRdb's copy has only in-frame clones and lacks some. The DNA gave D and trimming, while V, J and clone size come from that table. This sample has roughly 50,000 clones; more than 75% occur once, and the top ten carry 5.5% to 6%. This clone occurred once. The specimen was peripheral blood. This clonotype was obtained from a woman in her fifties or sixties with acute or convalescent COVID-19.

The CDR3 DNA reads as TGTGCCTGGAGCGGTGAGACATTGTTGGGCTACACCTTC. Encoded protein: CAWSGETLLGYTF. V usage is TRBV30 and J usage is TRBJ1-2; no clear D gene. Deletions cut 3 bases from V and 8 bases from J, with 16 bases between. Germline V gene lookup returns CDR1 GTSNPN and CDR2 SVGIG (reference sequence). This CDR3 comprises 13 residues.